This T cell receptor beta chain was observed in a study of blood T cell repertoires in COVID-19. Study-wide context: Spain, Italy and the United States supplied samples that represented acute and convalescent COVID-19. From T cells, B-cell-depleted T cells, or PBMCs came the material, which was cDNA or gDNA.

Germline values: CDR1 MGHDK, CDR2 SYGVNS. The CDR3 covers 14 residues. With 2 bases removed from V and 5 bases from J, the gap between germline ends came to 12 bases. Profiled with immunoSEQ multiplex PCR; TCRdb holds only in-frame clones, not every one. Of about 190,000 clones detected, about 85% appear once; the ten largest clones hold roughly 2.2%. This receptor was identified in a man in his sixties or seventies with active or convalescent COVID-19. This rearrangement joins TRBV25-1 to TRBJ2-5; D might be TRBD1 (5 bases). Sequencing was done on a sample of peripheral blood. DNA for the CDR3: TGTGCCAGCAGTGAAAGCAGGGTTGGGGAGACCCAGTACTTC. Translated: CASSESRVGETQYF.